Sequencing of this T cell receptor (beta chain) was carried out in a study of blood T cell repertoires in COVID-19. The wider study: Sample material is recorded as cDNA or gDNA derived from T cells, B-cell-depleted T cells, or PBMCs.

Per the original methods: Amplification of reference gene primers was used by the study to estimate nucleated cell counts. Data came from immunoSEQ multiplex PCR; TCRdb stores just in-frame clones and leaves some out. V and J calls and clone size come straight from that table; D and trimming were deduced from the DNA. The table includes about 70,000 clones, 80% to 90% detected once. Germline V CDR1 and CDR2: MGHRA, YSYEKL. This CDR3 is built from 16 residues. V was pared by 4 bases and J by 1 base, with 5 bases of the junction left unmatched. The TCR comes from a woman aged 80 or older with active or convalescent COVID-19. Sequenced: peripheral blood. The genes are TRBV4-1 and TRBJ2-1; 9 bases match TRBD2. The chain's CDR3 is CASSRRAGGSYNEQFF. CDR3 coding DNA: TGCGCCAGCAGCCGCAGAGCGGGGGGTTCCTACAATGAGCAGTTCTTC.